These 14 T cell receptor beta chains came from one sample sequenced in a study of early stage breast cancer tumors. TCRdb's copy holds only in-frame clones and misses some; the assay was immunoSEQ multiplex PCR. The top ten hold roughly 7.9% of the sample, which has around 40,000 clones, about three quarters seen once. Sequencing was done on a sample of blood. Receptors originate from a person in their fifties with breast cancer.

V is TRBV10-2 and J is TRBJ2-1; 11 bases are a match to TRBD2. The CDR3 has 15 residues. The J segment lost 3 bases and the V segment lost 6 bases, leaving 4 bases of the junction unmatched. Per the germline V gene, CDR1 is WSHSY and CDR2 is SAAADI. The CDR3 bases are TGCGCCAGCAGCTTAGCGGGAGGGCTCTACAATGAGCAGTTCTTC. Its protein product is CASSLAGGLYNEQFF.

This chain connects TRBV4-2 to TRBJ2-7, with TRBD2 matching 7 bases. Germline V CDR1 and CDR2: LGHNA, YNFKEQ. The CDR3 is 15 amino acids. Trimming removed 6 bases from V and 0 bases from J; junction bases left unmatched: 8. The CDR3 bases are TGTGCCAGCAGGATGCATGGCGGGAGCTCCTACGAGCAGTACTTC. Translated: CASRMHGGSSYEQYF.

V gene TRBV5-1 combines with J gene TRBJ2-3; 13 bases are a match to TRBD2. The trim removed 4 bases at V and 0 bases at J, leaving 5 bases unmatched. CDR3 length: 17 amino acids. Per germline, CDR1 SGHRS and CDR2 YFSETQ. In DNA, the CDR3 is TGCGCCAGCAGCGTGGGACTAGCGGGGACTAGCACAGATACGCAGTATTTT. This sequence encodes CASSVGLAGTSTDTQYF.

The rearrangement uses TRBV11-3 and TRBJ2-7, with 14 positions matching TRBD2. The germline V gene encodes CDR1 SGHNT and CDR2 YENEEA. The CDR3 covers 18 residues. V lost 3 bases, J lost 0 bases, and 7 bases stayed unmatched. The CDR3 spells CASSLGLAGETTSYEQYF. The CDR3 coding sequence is TGTGCCAGCAGCTTGGGACTAGCGGGAGAGACAACCTCCTACGAGCAGTACTTC.

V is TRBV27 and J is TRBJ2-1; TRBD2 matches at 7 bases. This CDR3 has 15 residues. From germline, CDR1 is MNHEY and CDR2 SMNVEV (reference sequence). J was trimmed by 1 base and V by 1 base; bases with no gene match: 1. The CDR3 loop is CASSLYGRSYNEQFF. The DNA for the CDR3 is TGTGCCAGCAGTTTATACGGGAGGTCCTACAATGAGCAGTTCTTC.

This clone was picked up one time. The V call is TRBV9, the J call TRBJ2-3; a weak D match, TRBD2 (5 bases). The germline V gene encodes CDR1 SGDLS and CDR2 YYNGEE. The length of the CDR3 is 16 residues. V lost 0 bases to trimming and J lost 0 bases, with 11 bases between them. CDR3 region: CASSVGSGASTDTQYF. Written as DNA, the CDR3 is TGTGCCAGCAGCGTAGGCAGCGGAGCTAGCACAGATACGCAGTATTTT.

For the CDR3, the DNA is TGCAGCGTTGAAGTATCGACATATGGCTACACCTTC. As protein: CSVEVSTYGYTF. This chain uses TRBV29-1 with TRBJ1-2; D call uncertain. The CDR3 consists of 12 residues. In germline, CDR1 is SQVTM, CDR2 ANQGSEA. Trimming removed 1 base at V and 5 bases at J, with 8 bases between.

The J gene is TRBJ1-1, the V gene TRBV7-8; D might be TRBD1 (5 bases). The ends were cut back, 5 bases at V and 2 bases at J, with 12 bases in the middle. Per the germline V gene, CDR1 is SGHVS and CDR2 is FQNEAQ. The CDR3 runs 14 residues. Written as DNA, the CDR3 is TGTGCCAGCAGCCCCGGGAGGGGCAACACTGAAGCTTTCTTT. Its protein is CASSPGRGNTEAFF.

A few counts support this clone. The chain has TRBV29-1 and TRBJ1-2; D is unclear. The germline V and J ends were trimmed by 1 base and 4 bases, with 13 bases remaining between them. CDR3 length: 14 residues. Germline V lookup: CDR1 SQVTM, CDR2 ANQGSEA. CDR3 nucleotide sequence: TGCAGCGTTGAAGGCGGGGTAGGAAGCTATGGCTACACCTTC. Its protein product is CSVEGGVGSYGYTF.

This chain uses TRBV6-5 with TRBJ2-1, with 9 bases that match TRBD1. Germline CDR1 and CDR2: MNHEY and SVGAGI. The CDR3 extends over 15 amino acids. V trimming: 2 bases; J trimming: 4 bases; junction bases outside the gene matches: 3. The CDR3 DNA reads TGTGCCAGCAGTTACACAGGGGGCGTTTACAATGAGCAGTTCTTC. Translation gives CASSYTGGVYNEQFF.

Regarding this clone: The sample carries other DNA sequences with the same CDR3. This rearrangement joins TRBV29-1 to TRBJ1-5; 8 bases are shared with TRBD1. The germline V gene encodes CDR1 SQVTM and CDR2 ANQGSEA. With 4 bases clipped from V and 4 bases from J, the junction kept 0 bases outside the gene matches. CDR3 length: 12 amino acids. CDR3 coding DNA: TGCAGCGTTGGGACAGGGAATCAGCCCCAGCATTTT. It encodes CSVGTGNQPQHF.

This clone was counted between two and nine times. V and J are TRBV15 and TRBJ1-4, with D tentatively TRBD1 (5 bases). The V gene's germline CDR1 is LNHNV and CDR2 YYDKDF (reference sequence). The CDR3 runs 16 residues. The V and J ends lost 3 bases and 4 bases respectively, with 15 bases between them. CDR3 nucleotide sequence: TGTGCCACCAGCAGGCCTGGAGGGGAGGATAATGAAAAACTGTTTTTT. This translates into CATSRPGGEDNEKLFF. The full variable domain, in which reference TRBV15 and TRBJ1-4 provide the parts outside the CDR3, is DAMVIQNPRYQVTQFGKPVTLSCSQTLNHNVMYWYQQKSSQAPKLLFHYYDKDFNNEADTPDNFQSRRPNTSFCFLDIRSPGLGDTAMYLCATSRPGGEDNEKLFFGSGTQLSVL.

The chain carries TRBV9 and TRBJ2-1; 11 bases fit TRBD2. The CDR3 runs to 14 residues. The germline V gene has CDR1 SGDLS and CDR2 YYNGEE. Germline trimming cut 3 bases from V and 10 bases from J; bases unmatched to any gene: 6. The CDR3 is CASSDSGRAKEQFF. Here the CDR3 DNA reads TGTGCCAGCAGCGATAGCGGGAGGGCCAAAGAGCAGTTCTTC.

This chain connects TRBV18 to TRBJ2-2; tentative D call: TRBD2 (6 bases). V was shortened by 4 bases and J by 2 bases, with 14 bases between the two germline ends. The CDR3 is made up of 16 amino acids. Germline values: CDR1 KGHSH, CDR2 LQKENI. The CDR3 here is CASSLHGGKNTGELFF. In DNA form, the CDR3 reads TGTGCCAGCTCACTTCACGGGGGTAAAAACACCGGGGAGCTGTTTTTT.